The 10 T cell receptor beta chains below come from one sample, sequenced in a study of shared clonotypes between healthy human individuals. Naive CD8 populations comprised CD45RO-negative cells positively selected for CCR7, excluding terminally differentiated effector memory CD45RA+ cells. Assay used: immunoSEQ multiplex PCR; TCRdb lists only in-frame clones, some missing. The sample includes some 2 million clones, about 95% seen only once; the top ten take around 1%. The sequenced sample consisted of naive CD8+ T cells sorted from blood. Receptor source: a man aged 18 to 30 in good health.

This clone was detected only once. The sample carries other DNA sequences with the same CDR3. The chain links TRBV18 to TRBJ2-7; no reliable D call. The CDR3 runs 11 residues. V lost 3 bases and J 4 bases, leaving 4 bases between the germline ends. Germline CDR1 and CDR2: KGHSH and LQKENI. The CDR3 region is CASSPGYEQYF. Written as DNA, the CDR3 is TGTGCCAGCTCACCCGGTTACGAGCAGTACTTC.

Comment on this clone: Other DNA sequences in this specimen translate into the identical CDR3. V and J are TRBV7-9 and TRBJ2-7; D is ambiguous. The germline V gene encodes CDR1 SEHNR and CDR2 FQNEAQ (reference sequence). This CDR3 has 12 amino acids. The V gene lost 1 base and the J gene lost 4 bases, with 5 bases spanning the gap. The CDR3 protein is CASSLGRYEQYF. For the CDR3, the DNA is TGTGCCAGCAGCTTAGGGCGGTACGAGCAGTACTTC.

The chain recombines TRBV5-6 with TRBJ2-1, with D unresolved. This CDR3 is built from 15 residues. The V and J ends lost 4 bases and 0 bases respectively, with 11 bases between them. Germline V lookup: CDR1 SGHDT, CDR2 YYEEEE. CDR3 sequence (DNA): TGTGCCAGCAGCCTCGACCCGAGCTCCTACAATGAGCAGTTCTTC. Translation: CASSLDPSSYNEQFF.

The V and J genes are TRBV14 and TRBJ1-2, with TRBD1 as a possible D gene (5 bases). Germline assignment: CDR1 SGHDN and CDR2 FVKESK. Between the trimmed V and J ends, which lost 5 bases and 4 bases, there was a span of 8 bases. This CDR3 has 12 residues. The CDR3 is CASSVDSYGYTF. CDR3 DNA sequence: TGTGCCAGCAGCGTCGACAGCTATGGCTACACCTTC.

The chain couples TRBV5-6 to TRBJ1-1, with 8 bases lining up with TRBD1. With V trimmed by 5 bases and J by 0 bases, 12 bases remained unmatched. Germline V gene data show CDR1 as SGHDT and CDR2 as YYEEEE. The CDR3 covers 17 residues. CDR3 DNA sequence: TGTGCCAGCAGGTTGACAGGGGAAGGGCTCATGAACACTGAAGCTTTCTTT. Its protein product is CASRLTGEGLMNTEAFF.

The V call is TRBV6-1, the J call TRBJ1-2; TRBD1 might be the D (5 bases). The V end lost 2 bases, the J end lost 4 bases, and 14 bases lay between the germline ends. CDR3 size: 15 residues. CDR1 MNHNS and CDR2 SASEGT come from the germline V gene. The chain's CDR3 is CASSEWAGSGYGYTF. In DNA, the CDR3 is TGTGCCAGCAGTGAATGGGCAGGGTCGGGCTATGGCTACACCTTC.

CDR3 bases: TGCGCCAGCAGCTTGGAGGTGGCAAAGAGCACAGATACGCAGTATTTT. Protein: CASSLEVAKSTDTQYF. The chain combines TRBV5-1 with TRBJ2-3, with D hard to call. This CDR3 has 16 amino acids. Per germline, CDR1 SGHRS and CDR2 YFSETQ. Trimming removed 0 bases from V and 0 bases from J, with 11 bases in between.

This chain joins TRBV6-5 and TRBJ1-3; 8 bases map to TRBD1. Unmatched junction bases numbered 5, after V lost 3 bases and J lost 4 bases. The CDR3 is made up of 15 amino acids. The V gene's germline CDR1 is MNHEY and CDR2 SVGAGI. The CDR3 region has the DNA TGTGCCAGCAGTTATGGCAGGGGGCTGGGAAACACCATATATTTT. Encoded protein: CASSYGRGLGNTIYF.

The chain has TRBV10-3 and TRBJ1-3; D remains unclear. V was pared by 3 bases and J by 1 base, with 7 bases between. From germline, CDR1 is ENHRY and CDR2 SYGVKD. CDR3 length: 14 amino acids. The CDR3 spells CAISELISGNTIYF. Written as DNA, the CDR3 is TGTGCCATCAGTGAACTGATTTCTGGAAACACCATATATTTT.

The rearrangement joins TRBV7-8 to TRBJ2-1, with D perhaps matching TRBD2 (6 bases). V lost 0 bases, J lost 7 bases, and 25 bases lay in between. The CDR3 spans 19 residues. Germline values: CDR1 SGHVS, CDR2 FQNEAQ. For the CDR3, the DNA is TGTGCCAGCAGCTTAGCAGGGCCCCTGGACTACGCCCCACTTAATGAGCAGTTCTTC. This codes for CASSLAGPLDYAPLNEQFF.